The 8 T cell receptor beta chains below were found in one sample sequenced in a study of T cell responses to AZD1222 COVID-19 vaccine. Repertoires were generated with immunoSEQ multiplex PCR, while TCRdb's copy carries only in-frame clones and drops some. The sample consists of around 200,000 clones, 70% to 90% of them appearing once. The sample here was peripheral blood, taken on day 0 of AZD1222 vaccination. The receptor source for this set is an adult in good health.

The chain combines TRBV19 with TRBJ2-7, with 7 bases lining up with TRBD1. This CDR3 contains 16 residues. Unmatched junction bases numbered 10, after V lost 3 bases and J lost 2 bases. Germline V CDR1 and CDR2: LNHDA, SQIVND (reference sequence). The CDR3 sequence: CASSMVSGQSTYEQYF. CDR3 nucleotide sequence: TGTGCCAGTAGTATGGTCTCGGGACAGTCTACCTACGAGCAGTACTTC.

CDR3 region: CASSQDPAGITDTQYF. The CDR3 nucleotides are TGTGCCAGCAGCCAAGATCCCGCGGGGATAACAGATACGCAGTATTTT. The chain is built from TRBV3-1 (or the pseudogene TRBV3-2) and TRBJ2-3, with D perhaps matching TRBD2 (6 bases). V was clipped by 0 bases and J by 3 bases, with 13 bases between them. Germline V lookup: CDR1 LGHDT, CDR2 YNNKEL (reference sequence). The CDR3 is made up of 16 amino acids.

This chain connects TRBV29-1 to TRBJ2-2; D is tentatively TRBD1 or TRBD2 (5 bases each). The length of the CDR3 is 14 residues. Trimming removed 7 bases at V and 0 bases at J, with 12 bases between. Germline CDR1 is SQVTM and CDR2 is ANQGSEA. The CDR3 region has the DNA TGCAGCGCTGGGGGTCGAACGAACACCGGGGAGCTGTTTTTT. As protein: CSAGGRTNTGELFF.

The chain recombines TRBV30 with TRBJ1-6; 7 nucleotides line up with TRBD1. CDR1 and CDR2 from the germline V gene are GTSNPN and SVGIG (reference sequence). Unmatched junction bases numbered 7, after V lost 2 bases and J lost 0 bases. The CDR3 has 17 amino acids. The CDR3 sequence is CAWSLDRDSSYNSPLHF. As DNA, the CDR3 is TGTGCCTGGAGTCTCGACAGGGACAGCTCCTATAATTCACCCCTCCACTTT.

This clone showed up just a few times. This rearrangement joins TRBV11-2 to TRBJ2-1; no firm D call. There are 16 residues in the CDR3. Germline V gives CDR1 SGHAT, CDR2 FQNNGV. V was clipped by 5 bases and J by 2 bases, with 16 bases between them. The CDR3 loop is CASSPPESLPYNEQFF. The CDR3 DNA is TGTGCCAGCAGCCCCCCGGAGTCCCTCCCCTACAATGAGCAGTTCTTC.

CDR3 region: CASSATNTYEQYF. CDR3 sequence (DNA): TGTGCCAGTAGTGCCACTAACACCTACGAGCAGTACTTC. This rearrangement joins TRBV19 to TRBJ2-7; D remains unclear. Germline CDR1 is LNHDA and CDR2 is SQIVND (reference sequence). This CDR3 has 13 amino acids. Deletions cut 5 bases from V and 2 bases from J, with 10 bases between.

The chain is built from TRBV19 and TRBJ1-5, with TRBD1 as a possible D gene (6 bases). The CDR3 spans 15 residues. V was clipped by 8 bases and J by 3 bases, with 17 bases between them. Germline V gives CDR1 LNHDA, CDR2 SQIVND (reference sequence). The DNA for the CDR3 is TGTGCCAGTGAGGGGGACGGAGGTCTCAATCAGCCCCAGCATTTT. Encoded protein: CASEGDGGLNQPQHF.

V is TRBV29-1 and J is TRBJ2-7; weak D call: TRBD1 (6 bases). Per germline, CDR1 SQVTM and CDR2 ANQGSEA. With 3 bases removed from V and 6 bases from J, the gap between germline ends came to 15 bases. The CDR3 spans 13 residues. The DNA for the CDR3 is TGCAGCGTTGAGCGGACTGGGGGCACCGAGCAGTACTTC. Its translation: CSVERTGGTEQYF.